The 31 T cell receptor beta chains presented below share a single source sample, sequenced in a study of shared clonotypes between healthy human individuals. Data came from immunoSEQ multiplex PCR; TCRdb stores just in-frame clones and leaves some out. The sample comprises approximately 1,500,000 clones, 95% to 99% of which are singletons, and about 0.45% rests with the top ten. Sequenced material: naive CD4+ T cells sorted from blood. Sample subset: CD45RA+ positively selected. The receptors were gathered from a man younger than 40 in good health.

In its sample, this clone was seen once. The V call is TRBV28, the J call TRBJ1-5; TRBD1 matches at 9 bases. V gave up 5 bases and J gave up 6 bases; unmatched junction bases: 5. Per germline, CDR1 MDHEN and CDR2 SYDVKM. CDR3 length equals 14 residues. CDR3 in DNA: TGTGCCAGCAGTCAGACAGGGGGTTTTCAGCCCCAGCATTTT. It encodes CASSQTGGFQPQHF.

Concerning this clone itself: This CDR3 is also generated by other DNA sequences in the sample. This rearrangement joins TRBV7-3 to TRBJ2-3; TRBD2 aligns across 8 bases. The CDR3 runs 15 residues. The junction had 4 bases not matched to a gene; V was cut back by 2 bases and J by 3 bases. The germline V gene encodes CDR1 SGHTA and CDR2 FQGTGA. The CDR3 spells CASSLSGGRTDTQYF. CDR3 sequence (DNA): TGTGCCAGCAGCTTATCCGGCGGGAGGACAGATACGCAGTATTTT.

Of note for this clone: In the same sample, other DNA sequences code for this CDR3. V gene TRBV29-1 combines with J gene TRBJ2-1, with a tentative D call TRBD2 (7 bases). The length of the CDR3 is 14 residues. The ends were cut back, 2 bases at V and 4 bases at J, with 12 bases in the middle. From germline, CDR1 is SQVTM and CDR2 ANQGSEA. CDR3 loop: CSVERGGSYNEQFF. For the CDR3, the DNA is TGCAGCGTTGAAAGGGGGGGGTCTTACAATGAGCAGTTCTTC.

The V call is TRBV18, the J call TRBJ1-4; unclear D gene. CDR3 size: 15 residues. Looked up from germline, CDR1 is KGHSH and CDR2 is LQKENI. V was pared by 3 bases and J by 3 bases, with 11 bases between. The CDR3 region is CASSPRTDPNEKLFF. In DNA form, the CDR3 reads TGTGCCAGCTCACCTAGGACGGACCCTAATGAAAAACTGTTTTTT.

The CDR3 reads CASSLWGRTEAFF. CDR3 DNA sequence: TGTGCCAGCAGCCTCTGGGGGCGGACAGAAGCTTTCTTT. The chain combines TRBV2 with TRBJ1-1, with D possibly matching TRBD1 (6 bases). The V end was cut by 6 bases, the J end by 8 bases, with 16 bases between. Looked up from germline, CDR1 is SNHLY and CDR2 is FYNNEI. CDR3 length: 13 residues.

The rearrangement links TRBV11-2 to TRBJ2-1; no clear D gene. Germline V gene sequence: CDR1 SGHAT, CDR2 FQNNGV. Trimming removed 6 bases at V and 4 bases at J, with 13 bases between. The CDR3 contains 14 residues. The CDR3 spells CASRSPDLYNEQFF. DNA for the CDR3: TGTGCCAGCAGGAGCCCAGATCTATACAATGAGCAGTTCTTC.

The V call is TRBV7-9, the J call TRBJ2-1; D possibly corresponds to TRBD2 (6 bases). CDR3 size: 14 residues. Trimming cost V 5 bases and J 6 bases, with 14 bases left between them. Germline lookup yields CDR1 SEHNR and CDR2 FQNEAQ (reference sequence). The CDR3 DNA is TGTGCCAGCAGCCCTGAGACTAGTTCCAATGAGCAGTTCTTC. Translated: CASSPETSSNEQFF.

The V and J genes are TRBV28 and TRBJ1-5; 7 bases agree with TRBD1. V gave up 4 bases and J gave up 11 bases; unmatched junction bases: 11. The CDR3 loop spans 14 amino acids. From germline, CDR1 is MDHEN and CDR2 SYDVKM. The CDR3 DNA sequence: TGTGCCAGCAGTTCCCCCGACAGGGTAGATTCCCAGCATTTT. This sequence encodes CASSSPDRVDSQHF.

This CDR3 is CASSSQGGTQYF. CDR3 coding DNA: TGTGCCAGCAGCTCGCAGGGAGGTACGCAGTATTTT. This sequence joins TRBV7-9 and TRBJ2-3; TRBD2 might be the D (6 bases). CDR3 length: 12 amino acids. V shed 4 bases and J shed 8 bases, with 10 bases lying between them. Germline V gene sequence: CDR1 SEHNR, CDR2 FQNEAQ (reference sequence).

This clone was detected once. The J gene is TRBJ2-7, the V gene TRBV15; no definite D call. Germline assignment: CDR1 LNHNV and CDR2 YYDKDF (reference sequence). The V end lost 0 bases, the J end lost 3 bases, and 15 bases lay between the germline ends. This CDR3 comprises 16 residues. CDR3 DNA sequence: TGTGCCACCAGCAGAGATATCGTTAGTTTTGGCTACGAGCAGTACTTC. Amino acids: CATSRDIVSFGYEQYF.

The chain carries TRBV10-2 and TRBJ2-7; 8 bases align to TRBD1. The CDR3 extends over 15 amino acids. With V trimmed by 5 bases and J by 3 bases, 9 bases remained unmatched. CDR1 is WSHSY, CDR2 SAAADI, per germline. CDR3 residues: CASSMSLGTGYEQYF. The CDR3, as DNA: TGCGCCAGCAGTATGAGTTTGGGGACAGGCTACGAGCAGTACTTC.

The rearrangement joins TRBV27 to TRBJ2-7; TRBD2 might be the D (6 bases). Germline CDR1 MNHEY, CDR2 SMNVEV (reference sequence). The CDR3 has 13 amino acids. Trimming took 8 bases from V and 3 from J, leaving 14 bases between them. The CDR3 loop reads CASPGGGYYEQYF. CDR3 DNA sequence: TGTGCCAGCCCTGGGGGAGGTTACTACGAGCAGTACTTC.

This chain links TRBV29-1 with TRBJ1-2; TRBD1 is a possible D gene (6 bases). Germline loops: CDR1 SQVTM, CDR2 ANQGSEA. Trimming stripped 7 bases from V and 4 bases from J, with 13 bases between. This CDR3 is built from 12 residues. The CDR3 region has the DNA TGCAGCGGCACCGGGACAAGCTATGGCTACACCTTC. This gives the protein CSGTGTSYGYTF.

This clone has a single count. This chain joins TRBV5-1 and TRBJ2-2, with 10 bases matching TRBD2. This CDR3 is built from 19 residues. The ends lost 4 bases at V and 0 bases at J; junction bases unmatched: 12. Germline lookup yields CDR1 SGHRS and CDR2 YFSETQ. The CDR3 is CASSASTGTSVSNTGELFF. DNA for the CDR3: TGCGCCAGCAGCGCTTCGACCGGGACTAGCGTCTCGAACACCGGGGAGCTGTTTTTT.

About this clone: The junction shows a germline mismatch at one end, possibly a read error. Distinct nucleotide sequences in the sample also encode this CDR3. This chain links TRBV5-4 with TRBJ2-2; D is perhaps TRBD1 (6 bases). Germline loops: CDR1 SGHNT, CDR2 YYREEE (reference sequence). This CDR3 is 15 amino acids long. This CDR3 reads CASSLDSSNTGELFF. CDR3 coding DNA: TGTGCCAGCAGTTTGGACAGTTCGAACACCGGGGAGCTGTTTTTT.

The chain uses TRBV27 and TRBJ2-7, with D possibly being TRBD1 (5 bases). CDR3 size: 14 residues. Looked up from germline, CDR1 is MNHEY and CDR2 is SMNVEV (reference sequence). Deletions cut 1 base from V and 4 bases from J, with 11 bases between. The CDR3 loop reads CASSLWPDSYEQYF. In DNA form, the CDR3 reads TGTGCCAGCAGTTTATGGCCCGACAGTTACGAGCAGTACTTC.

CDR3 in DNA: TGTGCCAGCAGTCCCGACGGCCGGATCTACGAGCAGTACTTC. The encoded protein is CASSPDGRIYEQYF. V is TRBV7-9 and J is TRBJ2-7, with no clear D. Germline V gene data show CDR1 as SEHNR and CDR2 as FQNEAQ (reference sequence). The CDR3 is 14 residues long. With 6 bases removed from V and 3 bases from J, the gap between germline ends came to 15 bases.

The rearrangement joins TRBV7-9 to TRBJ1-5, with D possibly matching TRBD1 (6 bases). Germline CDR1 and CDR2: SEHNR and FQNEAQ (reference sequence). Trimming removed 4 bases at V and 4 bases at J, with 20 bases between. The CDR3 contains 17 residues. Here the CDR3 reads CASSSQFTGSDNQPQHF. The CDR3, as DNA: TGTGCCAGCAGCTCCCAATTTACAGGGTCCGATAATCAGCCCCAGCATTTT.

V is TRBV5-1 and J is TRBJ2-2; 10 nucleotides align to TRBD2. CDR1 and CDR2 from the germline V gene are SGHRS and YFSETQ. This CDR3 is built from 16 residues. The trim removed 5 bases at V and 0 bases at J, leaving 4 bases unmatched. The CDR3 bases are TGCGCCAGCAGGTTGACTAGCGGGCCGAACACCGGGGAGCTGTTTTTT. Translation gives CASRLTSGPNTGELFF.

This clone is a singleton in its sample. The chain joins TRBV5-1 to TRBJ2-5; TRBD1 matches at 7 bases. The CDR3 length is 13 residues. After removal of 0 bases from V and 5 bases from J, the junction contained 1 base not matched to a gene. Per germline, CDR1 SGHRS and CDR2 YFSETQ. The CDR3 region has the DNA TGCGCCAGCAGCTTGGGGGACAGCGAGACCCAGTACTTC. This sequence encodes CASSLGDSETQYF.

The chain uses TRBV4-3 and TRBJ2-6, with D uncertain. Trimming stripped 1 base from V and 0 bases from J, with 7 bases between. There are 16 residues in the CDR3. The germline gives CDR1 LGHNA, CDR2 YSLEER. CDR3 DNA: TGCGCCAGCAGCCAAGTCGAGGTCTCTGGGGCCAACGTCCTGACTTTC. Its translation: CASSQVEVSGANVLTF.

V usage is TRBV7-2 and J usage is TRBJ1-2, with 8 bases fitting TRBD1. The CDR3 is 15 amino acids. Germline CDR1 SGHTA, CDR2 FQGNSA. J lost 4 bases, V lost 5 bases, and 9 bases had no gene match. The DNA of the CDR3 is TGTGCCAGCAGCCCTGGGACAGGCCAGATCTATGGCTACACCTTC. Its translation is CASSPGTGQIYGYTF.

Comment on this clone: One end of the junction is discordant with germline, which a read error may explain. This chain uses TRBV28 with TRBJ2-7; possible D gene TRBD2, 5 bases. The CDR3 has 11 amino acids. Germline CDR1 is MDHEN and CDR2 is SYDVKM. The CDR3 loop reads CATSRGYEQYF. The CDR3 bases are TGTGCCACCAGTCGGGGATACGAGCAGTACTTC.

The chain combines TRBV11-2 with TRBJ2-5, with D perhaps TRBD2 (7 bases). Germline V gene data show CDR1 as SGHAT and CDR2 as FQNNGV. The CDR3 contains 15 residues. V lost 4 bases to trimming and J lost 5 bases, with 17 bases between them. The CDR3 spells CASSSPRGAGETQYF. In nucleotides, the CDR3 is TGTGCCAGCAGCTCACCCCGGGGGGCAGGCGAGACCCAGTACTTC.

The chain carries TRBV4-3 and TRBJ2-1; D remains unclear. The ends were cut back, 1 base at V and 0 bases at J, with 7 bases in the middle. This CDR3 comprises 15 residues. The V gene's germline CDR1 is LGHNA and CDR2 YSLEER. CDR3 loop: CASSQVESSYNEQFF. The CDR3 region has the DNA TGCGCCAGCAGCCAAGTTGAGAGCTCCTACAATGAGCAGTTCTTC.

The chain has TRBV25-1 and TRBJ1-1, with D perhaps TRBD1 (5 bases). The CDR3 spans 12 residues. V gave up 7 bases and J gave up 3 bases, with 9 bases separating them. In germline, CDR1 is MGHDK, CDR2 SYGVNS. The CDR3 coding sequence is TGTGCCAGCACCCGGGGGGACACTGAAGCTTTCTTT. Amino acids: CASTRGDTEAFF.

The chain links TRBV5-1 to TRBJ2-3; the D gene is possibly TRBD1 (5 bases). The ends were cut back, 5 bases at V and 6 bases at J, with 19 bases in the middle. This CDR3 contains 15 residues. Germline V gene sequence: CDR1 SGHRS, CDR2 YFSETQ. The CDR3 region is CASRIGARNTDTQYF. The CDR3 nucleotides are TGCGCCAGCAGAATAGGGGCCCGTAATACTGATACGCAGTATTTT.

The chain has TRBV19 and TRBJ1-2; 9 bases are a match to TRBD1. Germline V CDR1 and CDR2: LNHDA, SQIVND (reference sequence). This CDR3 has 16 amino acids. Losses at the gene ends were 6 bases for V and 4 bases for J; bases not matched to a gene: 12. CDR3 bases: TGTGCCAGTAGCCCCTTTACCACGGGACAGGGCTATGGCTACACCTTC. Translating gives CASSPFTTGQGYGYTF.

This chain links TRBV18 with TRBJ1-4, with D perhaps matching TRBD1 (6 bases). V lost 0 bases, J lost 8 bases, and 13 bases lay in between. Germline V lookup: CDR1 KGHSH, CDR2 LQKENI. The CDR3 runs 15 residues. DNA for the CDR3: TGTGCCAGCTCACCACCCCGGACAGTGGGAGAAAAACTGTTTTTT. Translation: CASSPPRTVGEKLFF.

The chain recombines TRBV7-8 with TRBJ2-2; 10 nucleotides line up with TRBD2. This CDR3 is built from 14 residues. V shed 6 bases, J shed 7 bases, and the junction held 5 bases outside the gene matches. Germline V lookup: CDR1 SGHVS, CDR2 FQNEAQ. The CDR3 protein is CASRVAGGYGELFF. CDR3 DNA sequence: TGTGCCAGCAGGGTAGCGGGAGGTTACGGGGAGCTGTTTTTT.

This chain joins TRBV5-6 and TRBJ2-2, with D possibly being TRBD2 (6 bases). CDR1 and CDR2 (germline): SGHDT, YYEEEE. Trimming removed 4 bases from V and 7 bases from J, with 17 bases in between. There are 15 residues in the CDR3. The CDR3 bases are TGTGCCAGCAGCCGAATCACTAGCATCGACGGGGAGCTGTTTTTT. Translating it yields CASSRITSIDGELFF.